The 2 T cell receptor beta chains presented below share a single source sample, sequenced in a study of T cell responses to AZD1222 COVID-19 vaccine. This table comes from immunoSEQ multiplex PCR, and its TCRdb copy is limited to in-frame clones, with some not included. The table lists fewer than 150,000 clones, approximately 88% of them singletons. The source was peripheral blood, collected on day 0 of AZD1222 vaccination. Receptors originate from an adult in good health.

The rearrangement uses TRBV18 and TRBJ2-5; no reliable D call. Trimming removed 6 bases at V and 3 bases at J, with 11 bases between. The CDR3 is 13 residues long. The germline gives CDR1 KGHSH, CDR2 LQKENI. The CDR3 DNA follows: TGTGCCAGCTCCCCCCGGGTTGAAGAGACCCAGTACTTC. It translates to CASSPRVEETQYF.

This clone has just one count. The chain carries TRBV30 and TRBJ1-2; 7 bases fit TRBD1. Germline CDR1 is GTSNPN and CDR2 is SVGIG (reference sequence). The CDR3 is made up of 13 amino acids. The V gene end was trimmed by 3 bases and the J gene end by 4 bases; junction bases not matched to a gene: 5. The CDR3 DNA is TGTGCCTGGAGAGGGTGGACAGGCTATGGCTACACCTTC. It is translated as CAWRGWTGYGYTF.